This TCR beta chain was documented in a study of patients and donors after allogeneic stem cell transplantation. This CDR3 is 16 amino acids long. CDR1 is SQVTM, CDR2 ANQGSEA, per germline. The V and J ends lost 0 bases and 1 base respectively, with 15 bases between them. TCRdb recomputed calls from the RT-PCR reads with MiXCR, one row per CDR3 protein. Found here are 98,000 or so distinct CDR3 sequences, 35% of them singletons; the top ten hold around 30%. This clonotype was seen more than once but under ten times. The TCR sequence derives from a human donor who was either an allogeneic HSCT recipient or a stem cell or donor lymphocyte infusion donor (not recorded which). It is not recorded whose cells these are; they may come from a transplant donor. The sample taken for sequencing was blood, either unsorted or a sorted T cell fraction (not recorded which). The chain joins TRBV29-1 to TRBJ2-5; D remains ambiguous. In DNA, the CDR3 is TGCAGCGTTGAAGATCCGTTCAGGCTGGGCCAAGAGACCCAGTACTTC. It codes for CSVEDPFRLGQETQYF. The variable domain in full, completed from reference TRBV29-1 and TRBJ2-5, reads SAVISQKPSRDICQRGTSLTIQCQVDSQVTMMFWYRQQPGQSLTLIATANQGSEATYESGFVIDKFPISRPNLTFSTLTVSNMSPEDSSIYLCSVEDPFRLGQETQYFGPGTRLLVL.